This T cell receptor (beta chain) was obtained from a study of post-analysis software for immune sequencing data. Notes on the study in general: Same-batch preparations were strongly co-clustered by F measure. Comparison of patients with controls showed roughly five TRBV segments more frequent in patients, TRBV5-6, TRBV5-1 and TRBV20-1 among them.

cDNA libraries of TCR beta carried unique molecular identifiers. TCRdb reprocessed the PCR reads via MiXCR and lists one record per CDR3 protein. Here the sample spans around 700,000 distinct CDR3 sequences, approximately 59% being singletons. Note on this clonotype: The target antigen is unknown.

Between the trimmed V and J ends, which lost 8 bases and 6 bases, there was a span of 18 bases. From germline, CDR1 is MNHEY and CDR2 SMNVEV (reference sequence). This CDR3 spans 14 amino acids. This sequence was found in a girl aged 2-10 years with multiple sclerosis. The material sequenced was blood. The chain joins TRBV27 to TRBJ2-3; either TRBD1 or TRBD2 may supply D (6 bases each). The chain's CDR3 is CASGGQGRLDTQYF. CDR3 sequence (DNA): TGTGCCAGCGGGGGGCAGGGGCGACTCGATACGCAGTATTTT.